Below are 18 T cell receptor beta chains sequenced from a single sample in a study of post-analysis software for immune sequencing data (dated by TCRdb to about 2015). The protocol used for the library was PCR. The instrument was an Illumina HiSeq 2500. Unique molecular identifiers were incorporated into TCR beta cDNA libraries to reduce PCR and sequencing biases. TCRdb redid the processing of the public reads, applying fastp at Q25 and MiXCR, and retained in-frame beta chains. Merged by CDR3 protein, the rows form single entries marked with the most common genes and DNA. The sample includes about half a million distinct CDR3 sequences, with under 55% observed a single time. The ten largest clones represent about 12% of the sample. On the study overall, not on this receptor specifically: Patients showed significantly higher frequencies than controls for roughly five TRBV segments, among them TRBV5-6, TRBV5-1 and TRBV20-1.

No antigen has been identified for these receptors. The material sequenced was blood. Receptor source: a girl between 5 and 17 years old with multiple sclerosis.

A word on this clonotype: The germline gene is not matched at one end of the junction; a read error may be the cause. The J gene is TRBJ2-4, the V gene TRBV3-1, with D unclear. The J call may be wrong; the DNA end is better matched by TRBJ2-7. Germline-derived CDR1 and CDR2 are LGHDT and YNNKEL (reference sequence). The CDR3 has 14 amino acids. CDR3 DNA: TGTGCCAGCACCCAAGCAGGTTCCTCCTACGAGCAGTACTTC. Its translation is CASTQAGSSYEQYF.

This clonotype has a count of ten or more. The CDR3 coding sequence is TGCAGTGCTCATTCGGACAGGGGGCTGTACGAGCAGTACTTC. Its translation is CSAHSDRGLYEQYF. The rearrangement joins TRBV20-1 to TRBJ2-7; 11 nucleotides line up with TRBD1. V trimming: 5 bases; J trimming: 4 bases; junction bases outside the gene matches: 7. The CDR3 length is 14 residues. Germline assignment: CDR1 DFQATT and CDR2 SNEGSKA (reference sequence).

The V and J genes are TRBV12-3 or TRBV12-4 and TRBJ2-6; D ambiguous. Trimming removed 10 bases at V and 1 base at J, with 8 bases between. The CDR3 extends over 13 amino acids. The CDR3 nucleotides are TGTGCCAACGCCTGGTCTGGGGCCAACGTCCTGACTTTC. The encoded protein is CANAWSGANVLTF.

This clonotype was counted at least ten times. The rearrangement links TRBV12-3 or TRBV12-4 to TRBJ2-7; 14 positions agree with TRBD2. The CDR3 covers 15 residues. J was trimmed by 2 bases and V by 3 bases; bases with no gene match: 0. This chain's CDR3 is CASSLTSGRAYEQYF. CDR3 nucleotide sequence: TGTGCCAGCAGTTTGACTAGCGGGAGGGCCTACGAGCAGTACTTC.

The V gene is TRBV6-2 or TRBV6-3, the J gene TRBJ2-1, with 10 bases lining up with TRBD1. Germline CDR1 MNHEY, CDR2 SVGEGT. This CDR3 spans 14 amino acids. Losses at the gene ends were 2 bases for V and 14 bases for J; bases not matched to a gene: 9. The CDR3 reads CASSYRDRGKDEFF. The CDR3 bases are TGTGCCAGCAGTTACAGGGACAGGGGCAAGGATGAGTTCTTC.

There are many counts of this clonotype. The chain uses TRBV28 and TRBJ2-7; TRBD1 aligns across 7 bases. V lost 1 base, J lost 5 bases, and 11 bases stayed unmatched. Germline lookup yields CDR1 MDHEN and CDR2 SYDVKM. CDR3 length equals 16 residues. CDR3 region: CASSLYDRAKIHEQYF. The CDR3 DNA follows: TGTGCCAGCAGTTTATATGACAGGGCAAAAATCCACGAGCAGTACTTC.

The rearrangement uses TRBV4-1 and TRBJ2-3, with TRBD2 identical over 11 bases. Germline CDR1 reads MGHRA; CDR2 reads YSYEKL. The CDR3 runs 16 residues. V shed 4 bases, J shed 6 bases, and the junction held 9 bases outside the gene matches. This chain's CDR3 is CASSPRLAGYEDTQYF. In nucleotides, the CDR3 is TGCGCCAGCAGCCCTAGACTAGCGGGGTATGAGGATACGCAGTATTTT.

Worth noting for this clonotype: A much larger clone lies one base from this, so it may be a read error. The CDR3 sequence: CSANRDRGLGEQYF. Here the CDR3 DNA reads TGCAGTGCTAACCGGGACAGGGGATTGGGCGAGCAGTACTTC. The genes are TRBV20-1 and TRBJ2-4; 10 positions match TRBD1. The end of the DNA fits TRBJ2-7 better, so the J call may be wrong. The CDR3 sequence is 14 residues long. CDR1 is DFQATT, CDR2 SNEGSKA, per germline (reference sequence).

This chain uses TRBV12-3 or TRBV12-4 with TRBJ2-7; D may be TRBD1 (5 bases). Trimming removed 5 bases from V and 2 bases from J, with 10 bases in between. The CDR3 loop spans 13 amino acids. The CDR3 spells CASSVTAPYEQYF. CDR3 DNA: TGTGCCAGCAGTGTGACAGCCCCCTACGAGCAGTACTTC.

The V call is TRBV28, the J call TRBJ2-7; 7 bases agree with TRBD2. V was clipped by 5 bases and J by 5 bases; unmatched bases: 3. The CDR3 runs 12 residues. Germline V gene sequence: CDR1 MDHEN, CDR2 SYDVKM. DNA of the CDR3: TGTGCCAGCAGTATGACTAGCCACGAGCAGTACTTC. Amino acid sequence: CASSMTSHEQYF.

This clonotype was observed a handful of times. The chain combines TRBV6-1 with TRBJ2-7, with TRBD1 matching 8 bases. Germline assignment: CDR1 MNHNS and CDR2 SASEGT. The CDR3 has 13 residues. V shed 7 bases and J 5 bases; nucleotides not matched to a gene: 7. This CDR3 is CASTVDRDDEQYF. CDR3 DNA: TGTGCCAGCACCGTGGACAGGGACGACGAGCAGTACTTC.

The V and J genes are TRBV7-9 and TRBJ2-1, with D possibly matching TRBD1 (6 bases). The CDR3 contains 15 residues. Trimming left V 5 bases short and J 5 bases short, with 16 bases between. CDR1 SEHNR and CDR2 FQNEAQ come from the germline V gene (reference sequence). The CDR3 sequence: CASSQQGMVNNEQFF. The CDR3 coding sequence is TGTGCCAGCAGCCAACAGGGTATGGTCAACAATGAGCAGTTCTTC.

The chain combines TRBV5-1 with TRBJ2-5, with D tentatively TRBD2 (6 bases). Trimming left V 3 bases short and J 3 bases short, with 15 bases between. Germline V gene data show CDR1 as SGHRS and CDR2 as YFSETQ. The CDR3 is 15 amino acids. The chain's CDR3 is CASSWASGREETQYF. The CDR3 DNA is TGCGCCAGCAGCTGGGCCAGCGGGCGGGAAGAGACCCAGTACTTC.

This clonotype was counted between two and nine times. The genes are TRBV20-1 and TRBJ2-7; no firm D call. There are 15 residues in the CDR3. V gave up 6 bases and J gave up 0 bases, with 18 bases separating them. Germline V gives CDR1 DFQATT, CDR2 SNEGSKA (reference sequence). The CDR3: CSATSGERASYEQYF. The CDR3 DNA sequence: TGCAGTGCCACTTCTGGGGAAAGGGCCTCCTACGAGCAGTACTTC.

This clonotype was seen ten or more times. The CDR3 region has the DNA TGTGCCAGCAGCGAGTATCGGGGGAAGGTTAGCTACACCTTC. This sequence encodes CASSEYRGKVSYTF. The genes are TRBV9 and TRBJ1-2, with D possibly being TRBD1 (5 bases). The CDR3 runs to 14 residues. Germline CDR1 and CDR2: SGDLS and YYNGEE. The germline V and J ends were trimmed by 3 bases and 9 bases, with 18 bases remaining between them. The full variable domain, rest sourced from reference TRBV9 and TRBJ1-2, is DSGVTQTPKHLITATGQRVTLRCSPRSGDLSVYWYQQSLDQGLQFLIQYYNGEERAKGNILERFSAQQFPDLHSELNLSSLELGDSALYFCASSEYRGKVSYTFGSGTRLTVV.

The V call is TRBV12-5, the J call TRBJ2-1, with D maybe TRBD1 (5 bases). V dropped 3 bases and J dropped 0 bases, with 15 bases sitting between them. The CDR3 length is 17 residues. The germline CDR1 and CDR2 sequences are LGHNT and FRNRAP. CDR3 residues: CASGFYPQESSYNEQFF. For the CDR3, the DNA is TGTGCTAGTGGTTTTTACCCACAGGAGAGCTCCTACAATGAGCAGTTCTTC.

This clonotype has ten or more counts. The rearrangement joins TRBV20-1 to TRBJ2-3; possible D gene TRBD1, 8 bases. CDR3 size: 18 residues. Germline V lookup: CDR1 DFQATT, CDR2 SNEGSKA (reference sequence). The V gene lost 0 bases and the J gene lost 0 bases, with 19 bases spanning the gap. The CDR3: CSARDPTGAGVSTDTQYF. The CDR3 DNA sequence: TGCAGTGCTAGAGATCCGACAGGGGCGGGAGTTAGCACAGATACGCAGTATTTT.

This chain uses TRBV10-1 with TRBJ2-1, with 11 positions matching TRBD2. The germline gives CDR1 WNHNN, CDR2 SYGVQD (reference sequence). The CDR3 runs to 18 residues. Trimming at V came to 6 bases and at J to 0 bases, leaving 10 bases not matched to a gene. CDR3 DNA: TGCGCCAGCAGCCCCCCCGGGACTAGCGGCCTCTCCTACAATGAGCAGTTCTTC. Its protein is CASSPPGTSGLSYNEQFF.